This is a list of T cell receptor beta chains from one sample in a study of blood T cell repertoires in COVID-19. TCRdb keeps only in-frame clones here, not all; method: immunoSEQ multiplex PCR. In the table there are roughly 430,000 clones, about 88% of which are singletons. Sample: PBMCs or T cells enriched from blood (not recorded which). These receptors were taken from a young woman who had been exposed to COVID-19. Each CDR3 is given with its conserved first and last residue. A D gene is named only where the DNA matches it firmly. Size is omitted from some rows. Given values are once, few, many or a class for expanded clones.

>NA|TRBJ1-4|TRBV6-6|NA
CASSSTENEKLFF
TGTGCCAGCAGTTCGACAGAGAATGAAAAACTGTTTTTT
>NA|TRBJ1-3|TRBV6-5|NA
CAGPPRGKGNTIYF
TGTGCCGGCCCCCCCCGGGGAAAGGGAAACACCATATATTTT
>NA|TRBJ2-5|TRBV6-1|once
CASSEAGRGHLETQYF
TGTGCCAGCAGTGAAGCCGGGAGGGGGCATTTGGAGACCCAGTACTTC
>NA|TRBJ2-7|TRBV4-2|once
CASSQDLAYEQYF
TGTGCCAGCAGCCAAGATCTCGCCTACGAGCAGTACTTC
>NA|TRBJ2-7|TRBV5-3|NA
CARSLVAKQYF
TGTGCCAGAAGCTTGGTGGCAAAGCAGTACTTC
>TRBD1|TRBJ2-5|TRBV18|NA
CASSPDRAKETQYF
TGTGCCAGCTCACCGGACAGGGCCAAAGAGACCCAGTACTTC
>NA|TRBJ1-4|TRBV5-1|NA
CASSGGIADEKLFF
TGCGCCAGCAGCGGGGGGATCGCGGATGAAAAACTGTTTTTT
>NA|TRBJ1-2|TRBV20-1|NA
CSASRDYGYTF
TGCAGTGCTTCCAGGGACTATGGCTACACCTTC
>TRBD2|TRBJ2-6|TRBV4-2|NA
CASSHPGGSGANVLTF
TGTGCCAGCAGCCACCCGGGGGGCTCTGGGGCCAACGTCCTGACTTTC
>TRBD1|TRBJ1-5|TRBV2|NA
CASLRNPGQGSSQPQHF
TGTGCCAGCCTACGAAATCCGGGACAGGGTTCAAGTCAGCCCCAGCATTTT
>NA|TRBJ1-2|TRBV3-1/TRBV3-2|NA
CASSQEVLTGQGYTF
TGTGCCAGCAGCCAAGAAGTATTAACAGGGCAAGGCTACACCTTC
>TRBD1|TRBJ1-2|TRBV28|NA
CASSLSGTGGPGYTF
TGTGCCAGCAGTTTATCCGGGACAGGGGGGCCTGGCTACACCTTC
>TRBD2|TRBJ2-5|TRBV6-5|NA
CASSSSGGAVETQYF
TGTGCCAGCAGTTCTAGCGGGGGGGCTGTAGAGACCCAGTACTTC
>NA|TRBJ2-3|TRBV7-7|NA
CASSLGLRGTDTQYF
TGTGCTAGCAGCTTAGGCCTTCGAGGGACAGATACGCAGTATTTT
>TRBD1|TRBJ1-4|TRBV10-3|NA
CAISESGDRGGEKLFF
TGTGCCATCAGTGAGTCCGGTGACAGGGGAGGTGAAAAACTGTTTTTT
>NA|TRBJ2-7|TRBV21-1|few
CASSNATPTYEQYF
TGTGCCAGCAGCAATGCGACTCCAACCTACGAGCAGTACTTC
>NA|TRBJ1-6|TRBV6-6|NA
CASTAEGYNSPLHF
TGTGCCAGCACAGCCGAGGGATATAATTCACCCCTCCACTTT
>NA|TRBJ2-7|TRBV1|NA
CTSSPGSGSYLYEQYF
TGCACCAGCAGCCCAGGATCCGGGAGTTATCTCTACGAGCAGTACTTC
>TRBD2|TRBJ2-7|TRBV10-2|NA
CASSESSSGRLYEQYF
TGCGCCAGCAGTGAGTCTAGTAGCGGGAGGCTCTACGAGCAGTACTTC
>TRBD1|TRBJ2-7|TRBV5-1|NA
CASSLGPGQGTFSYEQYF
TGCGCCAGCAGCTTGGGACCGGGACAGGGGACCTTCTCCTACGAGCAGTACTTC
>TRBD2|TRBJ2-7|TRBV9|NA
CASSVGGTSGVREQYF
TGTGCCAGCAGCGTAGGAGGGACTAGCGGGGTTCGGGAGCAGTACTTC
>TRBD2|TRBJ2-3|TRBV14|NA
CASRVAGGPDTQYF
TGTGCCAGCAGAGTAGCGGGGGGGCCCGATACGCAGTATTTT
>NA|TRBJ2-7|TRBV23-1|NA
CASSQTGLLSYEQYF
TGCGCCAGCAGTCAAACAGGGCTCCTCTCCTACGAGCAGTACTTC
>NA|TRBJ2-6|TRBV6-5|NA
CASSYRDSGANVLTF
TGTGCCAGCAGTTACCGGGACTCCGGGGCCAACGTCCTGACTTTC
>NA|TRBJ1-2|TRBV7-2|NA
CASSLGTNNGYTF
TGTGCCAGCAGCCTCGGGACAAATAATGGCTACACCTTC
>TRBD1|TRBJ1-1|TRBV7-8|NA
CASSHGDRQNTEAFF
TGTGCCAGCAGCCACGGGGACAGACAGAACACTGAAGCTTTCTTT
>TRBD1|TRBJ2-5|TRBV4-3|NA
CASSPGTGMETQYF
TGCGCCAGCAGCCCCGGGACAGGGATGGAGACCCAGTACTTC
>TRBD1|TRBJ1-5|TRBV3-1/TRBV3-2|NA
CASSQTAQGGNQPQHF
TGTGCCAGCAGCCAGACGGCCCAGGGGGGCAATCAGCCCCAGCATTTT
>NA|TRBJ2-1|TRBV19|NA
CASIQQGNNEQFF
TGTGCCAGCATCCAACAGGGAAACAATGAGCAGTTCTTC
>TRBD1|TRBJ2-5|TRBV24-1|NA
CATSETGRQETQYF
TGTGCCACCAGTGAGACAGGGCGGCAAGAGACCCAGTACTTC
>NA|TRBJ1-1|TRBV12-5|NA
CASQTNRIYTEAFF
TGTGCTAGTCAAACTAACAGGATTTACACTGAAGCTTTCTTT
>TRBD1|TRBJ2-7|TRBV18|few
CASSRDSYYEQYF
TGTGCCAGCTCCCGGGACAGCTACTACGAGCAGTACTTC
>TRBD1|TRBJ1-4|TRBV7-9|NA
CASSTPSTGALTNEKLFF
TGTGCCAGCAGCACACCCTCGACAGGGGCGCTTACTAATGAAAAACTGTTTTTT
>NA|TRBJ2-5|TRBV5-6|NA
CASSLRRWAETQYF
TGTGCCAGCAGCTTAAGGAGGTGGGCGGAGACCCAGTACTTC
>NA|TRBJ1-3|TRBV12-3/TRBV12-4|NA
CASSPLRAIYF
TGTGCCAGCAGTCCTCTGCGAGCCATATATTTT
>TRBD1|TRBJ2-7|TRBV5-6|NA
CASSLTGPNYEQYF
TGTGCCAGCAGCCTGACAGGGCCCAACTACGAGCAGTACTTC
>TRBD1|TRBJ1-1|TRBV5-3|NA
CARSLAQGVYTEAFF
TGTGCCAGAAGCTTGGCCCAGGGGGTCTACACTGAAGCTTTCTTT
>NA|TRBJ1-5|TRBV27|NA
CASSLQGIQPQHF
TGTGCCAGCAGTCTACAGGGAATCCAGCCCCAGCATTTT
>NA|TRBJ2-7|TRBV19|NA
CASSIGTPYEQYF
TGTGCCAGTAGTATTGGGACTCCCTACGAGCAGTACTTC
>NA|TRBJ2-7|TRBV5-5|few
CASSLSQDRLAYEQYF
TGTGCCAGCAGCTTGAGCCAGGACAGACTTGCCTACGAGCAGTACTTC
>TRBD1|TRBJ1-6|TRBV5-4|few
CASSSQGPGINSPLHF
TGTGCCAGCAGCTCACAGGGGCCCGGCATTAATTCACCCCTCCACTTT
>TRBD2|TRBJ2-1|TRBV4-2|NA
CASSSSTSGTFHEQFF
TGTGCCAGCAGCTCGTCGACTAGCGGGACTTTTCATGAGCAGTTCTTC
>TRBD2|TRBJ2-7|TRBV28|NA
CASSFASGRNYEQYF
TGTGCCAGCAGTTTCGCTAGCGGGAGGAACTACGAGCAGTACTTC
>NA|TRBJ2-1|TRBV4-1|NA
CASSQAPTGGEQFF
TGCGCCAGCAGCCAGGCCCCCACCGGGGGTGAGCAGTTCTTC
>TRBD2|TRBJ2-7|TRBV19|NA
CASSTIHGTGGFLSEQYF
TGTGCCAGTAGCACTATACATGGGACGGGGGGATTCTTATCCGAGCAGTACTTC
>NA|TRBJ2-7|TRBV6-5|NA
CASSYSTGPREQYF
TGTGCCAGCAGTTACTCGACAGGCCCCAGGGAGCAGTACTTC
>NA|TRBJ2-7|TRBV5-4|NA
CASSPDSFDEQYF
TGTGCCAGCAGCCCGGACAGTTTCGACGAGCAGTACTTC
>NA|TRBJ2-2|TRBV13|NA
CASSLGHLPGELFF
TGTGCCAGCAGCTTAGGACACCTCCCCGGGGAGCTGTTTTTT
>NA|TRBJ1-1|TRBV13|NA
CASSLRQGYAEAFF
TGTGCCAGCAGCTTAAGGCAGGGGTACGCTGAAGCTTTCTTT
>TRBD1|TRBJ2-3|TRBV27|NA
CASSLGQGSPDTQYF
TGTGCCAGCAGTTTGGGACAGGGGAGTCCAGATACGCAGTATTTT
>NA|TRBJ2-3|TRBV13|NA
CASSLVLAADTQYF
TGTGCCAGCAGCTTAGTGCTAGCTGCAGATACGCAGTATTTT
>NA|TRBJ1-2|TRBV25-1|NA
CASQTSWGRNGYTF
TGTGCCAGCCAGACCAGTTGGGGGCGAAATGGCTACACCTTC
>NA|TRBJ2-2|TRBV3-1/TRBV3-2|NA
CATDTGFSGELFF
TGTGCCACCGATACAGGGTTCTCCGGGGAGCTGTTTTTT
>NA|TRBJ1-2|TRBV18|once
CASSPREIDGYTF
TGTGCCAGCTCACCACGGGAGATCGATGGCTACACCTTC
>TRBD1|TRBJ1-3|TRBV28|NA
CASSSTGEGNTIYF
TGTGCCAGCAGTTCTACAGGGGAGGGAAACACCATATATTTT
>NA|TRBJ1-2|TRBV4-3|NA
CASSLGASDPGLYGYTF
TGCGCCAGCAGCTTAGGGGCGTCGGATCCGGGACTCTATGGCTACACCTTC